One T cell receptor (beta chain) is described in this entry. This entry comes from a study of control samples from healthy donors and cancer patients. The CDR3 totals 12 residues. V was cut by 3 bases and J by 5 bases, with 5 bases left in between. Germline CDR1 and CDR2: MNHEY and SVGAGI. Repertoires were generated with immunoSEQ multiplex PCR, while TCRdb's copy carries only in-frame clones and drops some. The table has 350,000 to 450,000 clones, 90% seen once. The sequencing sample was made of PBMCs. This chain links TRBV6-5 with TRBJ1-5; no firm D call. This clonotype originated in a man in his forties with head and neck cancer. In DNA form, the CDR3 reads TGTGCCAGCAGTTATCCCGATCAGCCCCAGCATTTT. It codes for CASSYPDQPQHF.